This is a list of T cell receptor beta chains from one sample in a study of shared clonotypes between healthy human individuals. Generated by immunoSEQ multiplex PCR, the TCRdb table keeps only in-frame clones and is missing some. The sample records hundreds of thousands of clones, 80% to 95% being singletons. The sample taken for sequencing was naive CD8+ T cells sorted from blood. These TCRs come from a man younger than 45 in good health. The CDR3 runs from the conserved cysteine through the conserved F or W. A D gene is named only where the DNA matches it firmly. Size values are once, few and many counts, or a class for expanded clones, and some rows have none.

TRBV16,TRBD2,NA,TRBJ2-2,CASSQTLLAGGPSGELFF,TGTGCCAGCAGCCAGACCCTCCTAGCGGGAGGGCCTTCAGGGGAGCTGTTTTTT
TRBV6-4,TRBD2,NA,TRBJ2-1,CASSDTFLAGGLNEQFF,TGTGCCAGCAGTGACACATTTCTAGCGGGAGGTCTCAATGAGCAGTTCTTC
TRBV18,NA,NA,TRBJ2-1,CASSPGPVSSYNEQFF,TGTGCCAGCTCACCAGGTCCAGTGAGCTCCTACAATGAGCAGTTCTTC
TRBV29-1,TRBD2,NA,TRBJ2-1,CSVVYSGSVLNEQFF,TGCAGCGTCGTATATAGCGGGAGTGTTTTGAATGAGCAGTTCTTC
TRBV4-1,TRBD1,NA,TRBJ2-7,CASSQVTGGVYEQYF,TGCGCCAGCAGCCAGGTGACAGGGGGCGTTTACGAGCAGTACTTC
TRBV4-1,NA,NA,TRBJ2-3,CASSGQLLTDTQYF,TGCGCCAGCTCCGGACAGCTGCTTACAGATACGCAGTATTTT
TRBV15,TRBD1,NA,TRBJ2-5,CATSSGQAQETQYF,TGTGCCACCAGCAGCGGACAGGCACAAGAGACCCAGTACTTC
TRBV7-2,TRBD2,NA,TRBJ2-3,CYSLADPTLRDTQYF,TGTTATTCGCTAGCGGATCCAACTTTGAGAGATACGCAGTATTTT
TRBV9,NA,NA,TRBJ2-3,CASSGWSSTDTQYF,TGTGCCAGCAGCGGATGGTCTAGCACAGATACGCAGTATTTT
TRBV19,NA,NA,TRBJ2-2,CASSITGTPIMANTGELFF,TGTGCCAGTAGTATTACTGGGACACCCATAATGGCGAACACCGGGGAGCTGTTTTTT
TRBV27,TRBD2,NA,TRBJ2-3,CARGSGRAIPYSTDTQYF,TGTGCCAGGGGTAGCGGGAGGGCCATCCCCTATTCAACAGATACGCAGTATTTT
TRBV15,TRBD2,NA,TRBJ2-7,CATSRVSGSLYEQYF,TGTGCCACCAGCAGAGTTAGCGGGAGCTTGTACGAGCAGTACTTC
TRBV6-5,NA,NA,TRBJ1-2,CASSYSTDNYGYTF,TGTGCCAGCAGTTACTCGACAGATAACTATGGCTACACCTTC
TRBV19,TRBD1,NA,TRBJ1-2,CASSRNRGRNGGYTF,TGTGCCAGTAGTCGAAACAGGGGGCGGAATGGCGGCTACACCTTC
TRBV11-2,NA,NA,TRBJ1-1,CASRKAGNKNTEAFF,TGTGCCAGCAGAAAGGCAGGGAACAAGAACACTGAAGCTTTCTTT
TRBV27,TRBD2,NA,TRBJ2-1,CASSGHLAGSYNEQFF,TGTGCCAGCAGTGGCCACCTAGCGGGCTCCTACAATGAGCAGTTCTTC
TRBV7-6,NA,NA,TRBJ2-2,CASMRAGTGELFF,TGTGCCAGCATGAGGGCGGGGACCGGGGAGCTGTTTTTT
TRBV6-5,TRBD1,NA,TRBJ1-5,CASSSTGGSNQPQHF,TGTGCCAGCAGTAGTACAGGGGGCAGCAATCAGCCCCAGCATTTT
TRBV28,NA,NA,TRBJ1-2,CASSPVLIYGYTF,TGTGCCAGCAGCCCAGTCCTCATCTATGGCTACACCTTC
TRBV27,TRBD2,NA,TRBJ2-1,CASSSAGGPYNEQFF,TGTGCCAGCAGTTCGGCGGGAGGGCCTTACAATGAGCAGTTCTTC
TRBV5-8,NA,once,TRBJ2-2,CASSLARRNTGELFF,TGTGCCAGCAGCTTGGCCAGGCGAAACACCGGGGAGCTGTTTTTT
TRBV19,TRBD2,NA,TRBJ2-1,CASSILLAGYNEQFF,TGTGCCAGTAGTATATTGCTAGCGGGTTACAATGAGCAGTTCTTC
TRBV11-2,NA,NA,TRBJ2-7,CASSWDVSSYEQYF,TGTGCCAGCAGCTGGGACGTCAGCTCCTACGAGCAGTACTTC
TRBV25-1,NA,few,TRBJ2-7,CASSGGKLGEQYF,TGTGCCAGCAGTGGCGGCAAACTCGGCGAGCAGTACTTC
TRBV9,NA,NA,TRBJ2-2,CASGSRQSNTGELFF,TGTGCCAGCGGATCGAGACAGTCGAACACCGGGGAGCTGTTTTTT
TRBV4-2,TRBD1,NA,TRBJ1-2,CASSQVIEAGQTNYGYTF,TGTGCCAGCAGCCAAGTCATAGAGGCGGGACAGACTAACTATGGCTACACCTTC
TRBV7-6,TRBD2,NA,TRBJ2-1,CASSLTLAGANEQFF,TGTGCCAGCAGCTTAACGCTAGCGGGAGCCAATGAGCAGTTCTTC
TRBV9,NA,NA,TRBJ2-3,CASGVGTDTQYF,TGTGCCAGCGGAGTGGGCACAGATACGCAGTATTTT
TRBV11-2,NA,NA,TRBJ2-7,CASSLVDGPTYEQYF,TGTGCCAGCAGCTTAGTTGACGGGCCTACCTACGAGCAGTACTTC
TRBV25-1,NA,NA,TRBJ2-5,CASSEYAVQETQYF,TGTGCCAGCAGTGAATACGCGGTACAAGAGACCCAGTACTTC
TRBV11-2,NA,NA,TRBJ2-7,CASSLANAGHEQYF,TGTGCCAGCAGCTTAGCAAATGCGGGCCACGAGCAGTACTTC
TRBV14,TRBD2,NA,TRBJ2-1,CASSQGGLAGYNEQFF,TGTGCCAGCAGCCAAGGGGGACTAGCTGGGTACAATGAGCAGTTCTTC